Each of the 26 T cell receptor beta chains below was sequenced from the same sample in a study of CD8+ T cells in alopecia areata. Sequencing relied on a cDNA template that was reverse transcribed from extracted RNA. Libraries were prepared by immunoSEQ multiplex PCR; TCRdb keeps only in-frame clonotypes and omits some of them. The sample holds 90,000 to 150,000 clones, roughly 69% seen once. Sequencing was performed on CD4+ T cells sorted from blood. These receptors came from a human donor in good health.

The J gene is TRBJ2-6, the V gene TRBV12-5; unclear D gene. Trimming took 1 base from V and 1 from J, leaving 8 bases between them. Germline CDR1 LGHNT, CDR2 FRNRAP. This CDR3 region has 16 residues. The DNA of the CDR3 is TGTGCTAGTGGTTTGGCCAAAAAATCTGGGGCCAACGTCCTGACTTTC. Amino acids: CASGLAKKSGANVLTF.

This clone was seen a handful of times. CDR3 region: CASSVGASGGTDTQYF. As DNA, the CDR3 is TGTGCCAGCAGCGTAGGAGCTAGCGGGGGCACAGATACGCAGTATTTT. The V and J genes are TRBV9 and TRBJ2-3; 9 bases fit TRBD2. V was pared by 0 bases and J by 1 base, with 3 bases of the junction left unmatched. The CDR3 has 16 amino acids. The V gene's germline CDR1 is SGDLS and CDR2 YYNGEE.

This rearrangement joins TRBV5-1 to TRBJ2-2; the D is unclear. This CDR3 has 16 amino acids. CDR1 is SGHRS, CDR2 YFSETQ, per germline. Trimming took 0 bases from V and 5 from J, leaving 14 bases between them. CDR3 sequence (DNA): TGCGCCAGCAGCTTGGAGCTAGTAGGGAAAACCGGGGAGCTGTTTTTT. Translated, it gives CASSLELVGKTGELFF.

V gene TRBV7-6 combines with J gene TRBJ2-7; D is unresolved. The CDR3 covers 16 residues. The germline CDR1 and CDR2 sequences are SGHVS and FNYEAQ. The germline V and J ends were trimmed by 5 bases and 0 bases, with 17 bases remaining between them. CDR3 DNA: TGTGCCAGCAGCCCCCTGATTAAGTCCAGCTCCTACGAGCAGTACTTC. Protein: CASSPLIKSSSYEQYF. Full variable domain (outside the CDR3, taken from reference TRBV7-6 and TRBJ2-7): GAGVSQSPRYKVTKRGQDVALRCDPISGHVSLYWYRQALGQGPEFLTYFNYEAQQDKSGLPNDRFSAERPEGSISTLTIQRTEQRDSAMYRCASSPLIKSSSYEQYFGPGTRLTVT.

The rearrangement joins TRBV10-3 to TRBJ1-4; 9 nucleotides line up with TRBD1. This CDR3 contains 13 residues. V was pared by 6 bases and J by 8 bases, with 4 bases of the junction left unmatched. Looked up from germline, CDR1 is ENHRY and CDR2 is SYGVKD. The CDR3 sequence is CAISQTGGEKLFF. In DNA, the CDR3 is TGTGCCATCAGCCAGACAGGGGGAGAAAAACTGTTTTTT.

The gene calls are TRBV6-5 and TRBJ2-7, with a possible D match to TRBD1 (6 bases). CDR1 and CDR2 from the germline V gene are MNHEY and SVGAGI. V dropped 7 bases and J dropped 3 bases, with 19 bases sitting between them. The CDR3 has 15 residues. CDR3 bases: TGTGCCAGCATGGGCTCAGGGGTCGCGCGCTACGAGCAGTACTTC. Protein product: CASMGSGVARYEQYF.

V is TRBV30 and J is TRBJ1-2; D unclear. The CDR3 consists of 16 residues. Trimming took 0 bases from V and 3 from J, leaving 17 bases between them. Per the germline V gene, CDR1 is GTSNPN and CDR2 is SVGIG (reference sequence). The CDR3 DNA reads as TGTGCCTGGAGTGTGGGTCTGGGCAGAACTGACTATGGCTACACCTTC. Protein sequence: CAWSVGLGRTDYGYTF.

V usage is TRBV9 and J usage is TRBJ1-1; possibly TRBD1 for D (5 bases). CDR1 and CDR2 (germline): SGDLS, YYNGEE. This CDR3 has 15 residues. V shed 3 bases and J shed 1 base, with 13 bases lying between them. In DNA, the CDR3 is TGTGCCAGCAGCGCCCTCGGGGGTCAGAACACTGAAGCTTTCTTT. Amino acids: CASSALGGQNTEAFF.

V usage is TRBV15 and J usage is TRBJ2-4; D perhaps matches TRBD2 (6 bases). CDR1 LNHNV and CDR2 YYDKDF come from the germline V gene (reference sequence). Trimming removed 0 bases from V and 11 bases from J, with 23 bases in between. The CDR3 has 17 residues. The CDR3 protein is CATSRDTGVKDRRVQYF. The DNA of the CDR3 is TGTGCCACCAGCAGAGATACCGGCGTTAAGGACCGGAGGGTTCAGTACTTC.

V usage is TRBV9 and J usage is TRBJ1-6; 7 bases match TRBD1. Per the germline V gene, CDR1 is SGDLS and CDR2 is YYNGEE. The ends lost 6 bases at V and 4 bases at J; junction bases unmatched: 7. The CDR3 sequence is 15 residues long. The chain's CDR3 is CASNADRDYNSPLHF. The CDR3 DNA sequence: TGTGCCAGCAATGCCGACAGGGATTATAATTCACCCCTCCACTTT.

The table lists this clone with a few counts. The CDR3 sequence: CSARWGTEAFF. In nucleotides, the CDR3 is TGCAGCGCCCGGTGGGGGACTGAAGCTTTCTTT. This chain joins TRBV29-1 and TRBJ1-1; possibly TRBD1 for D (5 bases). The CDR3 extends over 11 amino acids. Trimming pared 7 bases from V and 5 bases from J, leaving 11 bases between. CDR1 and CDR2 (germline): SQVTM, ANQGSEA.

On this clone itself: One end of the junction fails to match germline, which may point to a read error. The chain carries TRBV2 and TRBJ2-4; tentative D call: TRBD1 (6 bases). CDR3 size: 11 residues. CDR1 and CDR2 from the germline V gene are SNHLY and FYNNEI. The CDR3 DNA sequence: TGTGCCAGCAGTGAAATAGGACACAGGGACTTC. This codes for CASSEIGHRDF.

There are a few counts of this clone. This rearrangement joins TRBV18 to TRBJ2-3, with 7 bases aligning to TRBD2. The CDR3 totals 16 residues. The V segment lost 0 bases and the J segment 4 bases; nucleotides outside the gene matches: 7. Germline-derived CDR1 and CDR2 are KGHSH and LQKENI. The CDR3 DNA reads as TGTGCCAGCTCACCACCTGCAGCGGGGAGATCAGATACGCAGTATTTT. It codes for CASSPPAAGRSDTQYF.

The rearrangement joins TRBV30 to TRBJ2-7; D is ambiguous. CDR3 size: 13 residues. The V and J ends lost 5 bases and 4 bases respectively, with 15 bases between them. Germline V lookup: CDR1 GTSNPN, CDR2 SVGIG (reference sequence). The CDR3 protein is CAWRPSKSYEQYF. The CDR3 bases are TGTGCCTGGCGACCCTCGAAATCTTACGAGCAGTACTTC. Drawing the rest from reference TRBV30 and TRBJ2-7, the complete variable domain is SQTIHQWPATLVQPVGSPLSLECTVEGTSNPNLYWYRQAAGRGLQLLFYSVGIGQISSEVPQNLSASRPQDRQFILSSKKLLLSDSGFYLCAWRPSKSYEQYFGPGTRLTVT.

The rearrangement links TRBV13 to TRBJ2-5, with a possible D match to TRBD1 (5 bases). V was shortened by 1 base and J by 1 base, with 10 bases between the two germline ends. The CDR3 covers 15 residues. Germline-derived CDR1 and CDR2 are PRHDT and FYEKMQ (reference sequence). The CDR3 here is CASSLAYRGQETQYF. The CDR3 DNA follows: TGTGCCAGCAGCTTAGCGTATAGGGGCCAAGAGACCCAGTACTTC.

This rearrangement joins TRBV29-1 to TRBJ2-3, with D possibly matching TRBD2 (7 bases). Germline values: CDR1 SQVTM, CDR2 ANQGSEA. Trimming removed 7 bases from V and 1 base from J, with 18 bases in between. The CDR3 spans 15 residues. The CDR3 here is CSGGGWGAGTDTQYF. The DNA for the CDR3 is TGCAGCGGCGGGGGTTGGGGGGCTGGCACAGATACGCAGTATTTT.

This clone appeared a few times. V is TRBV7-9 and J is TRBJ2-4; D is possibly TRBD2 (7 bases). The CDR3 runs 17 residues. V shed 5 bases and J shed 0 bases, with 17 bases lying between them. The V gene's germline CDR1 is SEHNR and CDR2 FQNEAQ (reference sequence). The CDR3 reads CASSQRGGDLAKNIQYF. The CDR3 bases are TGTGCCAGCAGCCAACGAGGGGGGGACCTAGCCAAAAACATTCAGTACTTC.

This clone turned up a few times. This sequence joins TRBV29-1 and TRBJ2-3, with D unclear. Trimming took 7 bases from V and 5 from J, leaving 10 bases between them. Germline V gives CDR1 SQVTM, CDR2 ANQGSEA. The CDR3 contains 11 residues. CDR3 nucleotide sequence: TGCAGCGACGGTAGTAGAGATACGCAGTATTTT. It specifies CSDGSRDTQYF.

The table lists this clone with a few counts. The rearrangement uses TRBV11-2 and TRBJ2-2; TRBD1 matches 8 bases. V was pared by 2 bases and J by 4 bases, with 9 bases of the junction left unmatched. Germline CDR1 and CDR2: SGHAT and FQNNGV. The CDR3 contains 17 residues. CDR3 nucleotides: TGTGCCAGCAGCTTAACCCCGGACAGGGTACGCACCGGGGAGCTGTTTTTT. Amino acids: CASSLTPDRVRTGELFF.

The chain joins TRBV4-1 to TRBJ2-5; no clear D gene. Per germline, CDR1 MGHRA and CDR2 YSYEKL. This CDR3 region has 13 residues. Between the trimmed V and J ends, which lost 1 base and 1 base, there was a span of 4 bases. The CDR3 is CASSQASQETQYF. In DNA, the CDR3 is TGCGCCAGCAGCCAAGCCAGCCAAGAGACCCAGTACTTC.

The chain is built from TRBV5-1 and TRBJ1-2; tentatively, D is TRBD1 (5 bases). CDR3 length equals 13 residues. Germline V gene data show CDR1 as SGHRS and CDR2 as YFSETQ. Trimming shortened V by 4 bases and J by 7 bases, and 14 bases separated the two germline ends. The CDR3 protein is CASSLGANGGYTF. For the CDR3, the DNA is TGCGCCAGCAGCCTCGGGGCCAACGGTGGCTACACCTTC.

This clone was observed once. The chain is built from TRBV7-9 and TRBJ1-5; tentative D call: TRBD1 (5 bases). Looked up from germline, CDR1 is SEHNR and CDR2 is FQNEAQ (reference sequence). The V end lost 11 bases, the J end lost 5 bases, and 19 bases lay between the germline ends. There are 14 residues in the CDR3. CDR3 DNA sequence: TGTGCCGGGAGTGGTGGGGCCACTGATCAGCCCCAGCATTTT. It is translated as CAGSGGATDQPQHF.

This clone has more than one count but fewer than ten. The chain has TRBV13 and TRBJ2-7; 9 nucleotides line up with TRBD1. The germline V gene encodes CDR1 PRHDT and CDR2 FYEKMQ (reference sequence). Germline trimming cut 5 bases from V and 0 bases from J; bases unmatched to any gene: 8. This CDR3 spans 16 amino acids. CDR3 protein: CASSLGPGQGSYEQYF. The CDR3 DNA reads TGTGCCAGCAGCCTTGGGCCGGGACAGGGCTCCTACGAGCAGTACTTC.

DNA of the CDR3: TGTGCCAGCAGCTTGGCTCCTTTCCTGAGGGAGCAGTACTTC. Its protein is CASSLAPFLREQYF. This sequence joins TRBV5-4 and TRBJ2-7; D gene unclear. Trimming shortened V by 0 bases and J by 7 bases, and 14 bases separated the two germline ends. CDR1 SGHNT and CDR2 YYREEE come from the germline V gene (reference sequence). The CDR3 runs 14 residues. The variable domain in full, completed from reference TRBV5-4 and TRBJ2-7, reads ETGVTQSPTHLIKTRGQQVTLRCSSQSGHNTVSWYQQALGQGPQFIFQYYREEENGRGNFPPRFSGLQFPNYSSELNVNALELDDSALYLCASSLAPFLREQYFGPGTRLTVT.

This chain uses TRBV20-1 with TRBJ1-1; 7 bases agree with TRBD1. The V segment lost 5 bases and the J segment 8 bases; nucleotides outside the gene matches: 5. CDR3 length: 11 residues. In germline, CDR1 is DFQATT, CDR2 SNEGSKA (reference sequence). The CDR3 DNA follows: TGCAGTGCTGCAGCGACAGGGGAAGCTTTCTTT. Translating gives CSAAATGEAFF.

Concerning this clone: A junction end diverges from the germline sequence, so it may reflect a read error. This chain connects TRBV6-1 to TRBJ2-1; TRBD2 matches 8 bases. Germline lookup yields CDR1 MNHNS and CDR2 SASEGT. The CDR3 sequence is 16 residues long. The CDR3 spells CASIEFRGRTYNEQFF. CDR3 DNA: TGTGCCAGCATTGAATTTCGCGGGAGGACCTACAATGAGCAGTTCTTC.